The sequence of this TCR beta chain was determined in a study of T cell responses to AZD1222 COVID-19 vaccine. Per the germline V gene, CDR1 is SNHLY and CDR2 is FYNNEI. This CDR3 is 12 amino acids long. Trimming removed 6 bases at V and 5 bases at J, with 10 bases between. The assay was immunoSEQ multiplex PCR, and TCRdb's table has in-frame clones only and misses some. The repertoire includes about 110,000 clones, approximately 92% of them detected once, and more than 8% sits in the top ten. This TCR was sampled from an adult who received the AZD1222 COVID-19 vaccine. The starting material was peripheral blood, obtained 28 days after the second AZD1222 dose. The rearrangement links TRBV2 to TRBJ2-5; D remains unclear. This CDR3 reads CASRDIGETQYF. CDR3 DNA sequence: TGTGCCAGCAGAGACATCGGGGAGACCCAGTACTTC.